These 23 T cell receptor beta chains originate from one sample sequenced in a study of cytomegalovirus exposure and HLA in healthy donors (dated by TCRdb to the late 2010s). Libraries came from the immunoSEQ multiplex PCR assay. For the multiplex PCR, a mixture combining 60 forward primers for TCR Vbeta segments and 13 reverse primers for TCR Jbeta segments was used. TCRdb limited this immuneACCESS table to in-frame rearrangements with V and J called. A share of clones is missing; checked studies link under half to unresolved V genes, and the rest is unexplained. This sample gives approximately 95,000 clones in total; less than 80% of them show up just once. The leading ten clones occupy about 4% of the sample. Sequencing input: PBMCs. These TCRs come from a woman in her forties in good health and CMV-seropositive.

This clone has just one count. This chain's CDR3 is CASSYSGTGESDTQYF. The CDR3 bases are TGTGCCAGCAGTTACTCCGGAACAGGGGAATCAGATACGCAGTATTTT. The V gene is TRBV6-5, the J gene TRBJ2-3; 7 bases match TRBD1. CDR1 is MNHEY, CDR2 SVGAGI, per germline. The CDR3 has 16 amino acids. V was clipped by 0 bases and J by 4 bases; unmatched bases: 7.

Only one count was recorded for this clone. This chain uses TRBV27 with TRBJ2-3; D is perhaps TRBD2 (5 bases). The CDR3 runs 15 residues. The V end lost 0 bases, the J end lost 3 bases, and 10 bases lay between the germline ends. The germline V gene encodes CDR1 MNHEY and CDR2 SMNVEV (reference sequence). The CDR3 DNA is TGTGCCAGCAGTTTATCAGGTCGGGAAACAGATACGCAGTATTTT. Its protein is CASSLSGRETDTQYF.

The chain uses TRBV28 and TRBJ2-1; tentatively, D is TRBD1 (6 bases). With 4 bases removed from V and 6 bases from J, the gap between germline ends came to 13 bases. The germline V gene encodes CDR1 MDHEN and CDR2 SYDVKM. CDR3 length equals 14 residues. DNA of the CDR3: TGTGCCAGCAGTTCACCCGGACAGATCAATGAGCAGTTCTTC. Translation gives CASSSPGQINEQFF.

The chain has TRBV7-9 and TRBJ1-2; possibly TRBD1 for D (6 bases). V lost 4 bases to trimming and J lost 9 bases, with 18 bases between them. Germline CDR1 SEHNR, CDR2 FQNEAQ (reference sequence). The CDR3 runs to 14 residues. CDR3 protein: CASSYTSGTTSYTF. CDR3 sequence (DNA): TGTGCCAGCAGCTATACCTCCGGGACAACTAGCTACACCTTC.

The V gene is TRBV28, the J gene TRBJ2-3; 12 nucleotides match TRBD2. J lost 8 bases, V lost 5 bases, and 8 bases had no gene match. Germline values: CDR1 MDHEN, CDR2 SYDVKM. The CDR3 covers 15 residues. The CDR3 nucleotides are TGTGCCAGCAGTCTCACGACTAGCGGGAGCGTTACGCAGTATTTT. This sequence encodes CASSLTTSGSVTQYF. Variable domain in full (rest from reference TRBV28 and TRBJ2-3): DVKVTQSSRYLVKRTGEKVFLECVQDMDHENMFWYRQDPGLGLRLIYFSYDVKMKEKGDIPEGYSVSREKKERFSLILESASTNQTSMYLCASSLTTSGSVTQYFGPGTRLTVL.

This clone was counted a single time. V is TRBV2 and J is TRBJ1-2; TRBD1 matches at 8 bases. Germline values: CDR1 SNHLY, CDR2 FYNNEI. Losses at the gene ends were 3 bases for V and 6 bases for J; bases not matched to a gene: 0. The CDR3 sequence is 12 residues long. The CDR3 DNA reads TGTGCCAGCAGTGAGACAGGGGATGGCTACACCTTC. It translates to CASSETGDGYTF.

The chain couples TRBV25-1 to TRBJ1-4; 8 bases are shared with TRBD1. V was clipped by 5 bases and J by 8 bases; unmatched bases: 10. Germline V gene lookup returns CDR1 MGHDK and CDR2 SYGVNS. The CDR3 covers 15 residues. Here the CDR3 reads CASSNTQGGGEKLFF. CDR3 DNA sequence: TGTGCCAGCAGTAATACACAGGGGGGAGGGGAAAAACTGTTTTTT.

V and J are TRBV15 and TRBJ2-3, with D perhaps matching TRBD1 (6 bases). The CDR3 totals 16 residues. From germline, CDR1 is LNHNV and CDR2 YYDKDF (reference sequence). V was shortened by 3 bases and J by 4 bases, with 17 bases between the two germline ends. CDR3 region: CATSRLTQGVPDTQYF. CDR3 nucleotides: TGTGCCACCAGCAGGTTGACACAGGGAGTCCCAGATACGCAGTATTTT.

V usage is TRBV4-2 and J usage is TRBJ1-6; weak D call: TRBD1 (5 bases). The CDR3 is 14 residues long. V lost 3 bases and J lost 10, with 13 bases in between. CDR1 is LGHNA and CDR2 is YNFKEQ in the germline V gene. CDR3 sequence: CASSQGTGGSPLHF. The CDR3 DNA reads TGTGCCAGCAGCCAGGGAACAGGCGGATCACCCCTCCACTTT.

This chain connects TRBV7-6 to TRBJ2-7, with 11 bases identical to TRBD2. V lost 5 bases, J lost 2 bases, and 8 bases stayed unmatched. Germline V gives CDR1 SGHVS, CDR2 FNYEAQ. The CDR3 is 16 residues long. CDR3 in DNA: TGTGCCAGCAGCCCGTTCACTAGCGGGAGCCCCTACGAGCAGTACTTC. Amino acids: CASSPFTSGSPYEQYF.

This clone showed up just a few times. This chain uses TRBV5-4 with TRBJ2-1, with 7 nucleotides matching TRBD1. Germline V gives CDR1 SGHNT, CDR2 YYREEE (reference sequence). After removal of 3 bases from V and 7 bases from J, the junction contained 7 bases not matched to a gene. CDR3 length equals 14 residues. CDR3 residues: CASSWNQGVNEQFF. For the CDR3, the DNA is TGTGCCAGCAGCTGGAACCAGGGGGTAAATGAGCAGTTCTTC.

This sequence joins TRBV5-8 and TRBJ2-5; 14 nucleotides line up with TRBD2. CDR3 length equals 15 residues. V dropped 2 bases and J dropped 4; count of bases not matched to a gene: 1. The germline gives CDR1 SGHTS, CDR2 YDEGEE. CDR3 loop: CASSFGLAGGETQYF. The DNA for the CDR3 is TGTGCCAGCAGCTTCGGACTAGCGGGAGGAGAGACCCAGTACTTC. Full variable domain (outside the CDR3, taken from reference TRBV5-8 and TRBJ2-5): EAGVTQSPTHLIKTRGQQATLRCSPISGHTSVYWYQQALGLGLQFLLWYDEGEERNRGNFPPRFSGRQFPNYSSELNVNALELEDSALYLCASSFGLAGGETQYFGPGTRLLVL.

V is TRBV10-1 and J is TRBJ1-2; 8 bases are a match to TRBD1. V dropped 7 bases and J dropped 0; count of bases not matched to a gene: 4. This CDR3 has 14 residues. Germline V lookup: CDR1 WNHNN, CDR2 SYGVQD (reference sequence). The CDR3 loop is CASTLDRANYGYTF. The CDR3 DNA sequence: TGCGCCAGCACCCTGGACAGGGCTAACTATGGCTACACCTTC.

The chain carries TRBV9 and TRBJ2-6; D gene ambiguous. The CDR3 has 16 residues. Trimming pared 4 bases from V and 4 bases from J, leaving 15 bases between. Germline CDR1 SGDLS, CDR2 YYNGEE. CDR3 coding DNA: TGTGCCAGCAGCTGGGCCTTATCCTCCGGGGCCAACGTCCTGACTTTC. It codes for CASSWALSSGANVLTF.

This chain connects TRBV6-1 to TRBJ2-2, with 8 nucleotides matching TRBD1. V lost 4 bases and J lost 5; bases outside the gene matches: 9. CDR1 and CDR2 from the germline V gene are MNHNS and SASEGT. CDR3 length: 16 residues. CDR3 residues: CASSAQGAQNTGELFF. CDR3 DNA: TGTGCCAGCAGTGCGCAGGGGGCGCAGAATACCGGGGAGCTGTTTTTT.

The V gene is TRBV6-6, the J gene TRBJ2-7; 8 nucleotides align to TRBD1. The CDR3 totals 13 residues. From germline, CDR1 is MNHNY and CDR2 SVGAGI (reference sequence). With 5 bases clipped from V and 6 bases from J, the junction kept 6 bases outside the gene matches. In nucleotides, the CDR3 is TGTGCCAGCAGTAAGGACAGGGCTCGCGAGCAGTACTTC. This encodes CASSKDRAREQYF.

V is TRBV18 and J is TRBJ2-5; D is possibly TRBD2 (5 bases). CDR1 and CDR2 from the germline V gene are KGHSH and LQKENI. Between the trimmed V and J ends, which lost 5 bases and 5 bases, there was a span of 9 bases. The CDR3 has 12 amino acids. CDR3 sequence reads: CASSGRRETQYF. The CDR3 DNA follows: TGTGCCAGCTCAGGAAGGAGGGAGACCCAGTACTTC.

This clone has only one observation. The chain is built from TRBV28 and TRBJ2-5; D might be TRBD2 (7 bases). V lost 6 bases, J lost 5 bases, and 19 bases lay in between. The CDR3 runs to 15 residues. CDR1 is MDHEN and CDR2 is SYDVKM in the germline V gene. CDR3 in amino acids: CASSLGRGGKETQYF. In nucleotides, the CDR3 is TGTGCCAGCAGCCTGGGTAGGGGGGGCAAGGAGACCCAGTACTTC.

The rearrangement links TRBV7-3 to TRBJ2-1; 8 bases line up with TRBD2. Germline CDR1 is SGHTA and CDR2 is FQGTGA. The V gene end was trimmed by 1 base and the J gene end by 4 bases; junction bases not matched to a gene: 15. The CDR3 sequence is 19 residues long. CDR3: CASSLRGGAGGSAYNEQFF. In DNA form, the CDR3 reads TGTGCCAGCAGCTTAAGAGGCGGGGCGGGAGGTTCGGCGTACAATGAGCAGTTCTTC.

This clone has just one count. V usage is TRBV7-5 and J usage is TRBJ2-7; TRBD2, as called in the table, went unchecked against the DNA. TRBV7-5 is recorded as a pseudogene. The CDR3 loop spans 15 amino acids. DNA for the CDR3: TGTGCCAGAAGCCTTACTAGCGGAAAAACCTACGAGCAGTACTTC. It yields the protein CARSLTSGKTYEQYF.

This chain joins TRBV2 and TRBJ1-3; D is ambiguous. Germline CDR1 and CDR2: SNHLY and FYNNEI. Trimming shortened V by 9 bases and J by 0 bases, and 18 bases separated the two germline ends. CDR3 length equals 16 residues. CDR3 sequence: CASGQRAVSSGNTIYF. The CDR3 DNA follows: TGTGCCAGTGGCCAGAGGGCAGTCAGCTCTGGAAACACCATATATTTT.

The chain recombines TRBV7-8 with TRBJ2-5; TRBD2 agrees at 7 bases. J gave up 8 bases and V 8 bases, and 11 bases lay outside the gene matches. Germline lookup yields CDR1 SGHVS and CDR2 FQNEAQ. The CDR3 totals 13 residues. In DNA form, the CDR3 reads TGTGCCAGCCTGCCCGGGGCGGGAGTAACCCAGTACTTC. Translating gives CASLPGAGVTQYF.

The chain carries TRBV27 and TRBJ2-3, with 8 positions matching TRBD2. The V gene end was trimmed by 3 bases and the J gene end by 2 bases; junction bases not matched to a gene: 7. The germline V gene has CDR1 MNHEY and CDR2 SMNVEV (reference sequence). The CDR3 totals 16 residues. The CDR3 nucleotides are TGTGCCAGCAGTTTGGGGACTAGGGAATCCACAGATACGCAGTATTTT. This gives the protein CASSLGTRESTDTQYF.